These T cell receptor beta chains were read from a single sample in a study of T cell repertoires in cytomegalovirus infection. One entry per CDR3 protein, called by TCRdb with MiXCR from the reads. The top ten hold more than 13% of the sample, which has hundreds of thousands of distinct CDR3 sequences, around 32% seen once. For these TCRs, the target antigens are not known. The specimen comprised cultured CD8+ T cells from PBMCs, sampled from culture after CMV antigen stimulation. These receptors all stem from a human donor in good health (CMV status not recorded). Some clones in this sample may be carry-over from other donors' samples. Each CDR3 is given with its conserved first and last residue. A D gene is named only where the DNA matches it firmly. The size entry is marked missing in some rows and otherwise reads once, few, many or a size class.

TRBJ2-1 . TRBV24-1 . TGTGCCACCAGTGACCGGACATATTACAATGAGCAGTTCTTC CATSDRTYYNEQFF
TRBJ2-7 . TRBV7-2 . TGTACCAGCAGCTGGGACCGGGACCGCACTCCCTACGAGCAGTACTTC CTSSWDRDRTPYEQYF
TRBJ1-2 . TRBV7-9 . TGTGCCAGCAGGTGGGGACAACAGGCTTCCACCTTC CASRWGQQASTF
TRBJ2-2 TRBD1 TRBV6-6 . TGTGCCAGCAGTTACTCACGCAGGGGGACCACCGGGGAGCTGTTTTTT CASSYSRRGTTGELFF
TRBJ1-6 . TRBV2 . TGTGCCAGCAGTGATCTGGGGCTCTCCTATAATTCACCCCTCCACTTT CASSDLGLSYNSPLHF
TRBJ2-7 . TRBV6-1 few TGTGCCAGCAGTGTTGGGGCTACTACCTACGAGCAGTACTTC CASSVGATTYEQYF
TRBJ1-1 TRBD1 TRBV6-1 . TGTGCCAGCATGCAGGGGGGGAAGGAGGCTTTCTTT CASMQGGKEAFF
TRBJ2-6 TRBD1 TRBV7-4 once TGTGCCAGGAGCGTGCGAACCCGACAGGGGGGTGCTGGGGCCAACGTCCTGACTTTC CARSVRTRQGGAGANVLTF
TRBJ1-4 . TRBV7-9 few TGTGCCAGCAGCTTAGTCACAGGGATGGCTAATGAAAAACTGTTTTTT CASSLVTGMANEKLFF
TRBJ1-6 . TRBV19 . TGTGCCAGTAGCAATTATGGGGTGCAGTATAATTCACCCCTCCACTTT CASSNYGVQYNSPLHF
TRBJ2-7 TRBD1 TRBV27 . TGTGCCAGCAGTTTATTGGCAGGGGGCTGGTACGAGCAGTACTTC CASSLLAGGWYEQYF
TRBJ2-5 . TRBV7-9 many TGTGCCAGCAGCTTAGCCCTCGAGGAGACCCAGTACTTC CASSLALEETQYF
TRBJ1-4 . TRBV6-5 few TGTGCCAGCAGTTACTCTGCGCAGGGAATCGAAAAACTGTTTTTT CASSYSAQGIEKLFF
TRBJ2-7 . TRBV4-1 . TGCGCCAGCAGCCAAGTACAGGGCTCCTACGAGCAGTACTTC CASSQVQGSYEQYF
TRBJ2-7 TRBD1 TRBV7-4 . TGTGCCAGCAGCCACTCGGGACAGTCCTACGAGCAGTACTTC CASSHSGQSYEQYF
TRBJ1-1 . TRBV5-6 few TGTGCCAGCAGTTCGGGCAGCCACACTGAAGCTTTCTTT CASSSGSHTEAFF
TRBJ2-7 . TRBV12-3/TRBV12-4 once TGTGCCAGCAGCCCCGGGACCGCCCGATACGAGCAGTACTTC CASSPGTARYEQYF
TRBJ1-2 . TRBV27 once TGTGCCAGCAGTTCGTCAGGGATCGACTATGGCTACACCTTC CASSSSGIDYGYTF
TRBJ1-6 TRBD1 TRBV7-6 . TGTACCAGCAGGGGACAGGGATATAATTCACCCCTCCACTTT CTSRGQGYNSPLHF
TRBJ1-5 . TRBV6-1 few TGTGCCAGCAGTGAATGGGACACCTACAATCAGCCCCAGCATTTT CASSEWDTYNQPQHF
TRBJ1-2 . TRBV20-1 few TGCAGTGCTAGAGATTTCGTTTGGACCTCCATCGAATATGGCTACACCTTC CSARDFVWTSIEYGYTF
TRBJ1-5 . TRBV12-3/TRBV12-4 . TGTGCCAGCAGTCCCTCCGCACTATATAGCAATCAGCCCCAGCATTTT CASSPSALYSNQPQHF
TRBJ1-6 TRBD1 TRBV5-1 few TGCGCCAGCAGCTCGGACGGACAGGGCTTAAATTCACCCCTCCACTTT CASSSDGQGLNSPLHF
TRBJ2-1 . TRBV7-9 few TGTGCCAGCAGCTTAGTCCGGCTCTACAATGAGCAGTTCTTC CASSLVRLYNEQFF
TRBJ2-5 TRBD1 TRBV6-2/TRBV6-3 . TGTGCCAGCAGTTACGTGAGGGGGCCAAGGGAGACCCAGTACTTC CASSYVRGPRETQYF